These 8 T cell receptor beta chains came from one sample sequenced in a study of blood T cell repertoires in COVID-19. The repertoire was sequenced with immunoSEQ multiplex PCR; TCRdb's copy has only in-frame clones and lacks some. The sample lists more than 200,000 clones; about 90% were seen once. The sample was peripheral blood. The receptors here all came from a woman aged 60 to 75 with acute or convalescent COVID-19.

The genes are TRBV11-2 and TRBJ1-1, with unresolved D. The CDR3 is 15 amino acids. Germline V gives CDR1 SGHAT, CDR2 FQNNGV. Trimming cost V 5 bases and J 3 bases, with 16 bases left between them. The CDR3: CASSDHPGGYTEAFF. The DNA of the CDR3 is TGTGCCAGCAGCGACCATCCGGGCGGGTACACTGAAGCTTTCTTT.

The chain carries TRBV12-3 or TRBV12-4 and TRBJ2-3; D not resolved. With 2 bases removed from V and 3 bases from J, the gap between germline ends came to 3 bases. The CDR3 has 12 residues. CDR3: CASSLYTDTQYF. Here the CDR3 DNA reads TGTGCCAGCAGTTTATATACAGATACGCAGTATTTT.

V is TRBV18 and J is TRBJ2-5; TRBD2 matches at 8 bases. Germline values: CDR1 KGHSH, CDR2 LQKENI. The CDR3 covers 13 residues. V lost 2 bases to trimming and J lost 7 bases; unmatched junction nucleotides: 3. CDR3 nucleotides: TGTGCCAGCTCACCAGGCCTAGCGGGGACCCAGTACTTC. Its protein is CASSPGLAGTQYF.

The chain links TRBV7-3 to TRBJ2-1; 9 bases align to TRBD2. V dropped 5 bases and J dropped 4; count of bases not matched to a gene: 9. The germline gives CDR1 SGHTA, CDR2 FQGTGA. The CDR3 loop spans 16 amino acids. The CDR3 DNA is TGTGCCAGCAGCACCCGGACTAGCGTTGGTTACAATGAGCAGTTCTTC. Protein product: CASSTRTSVGYNEQFF.

The V and J genes are TRBV6-2 or TRBV6-3 and TRBJ1-4, with TRBD1 matching 7 bases. V shed 2 bases and J 12 bases; nucleotides not matched to a gene: 3. Germline V gene data show CDR1 as MNHEY and CDR2 as SVGEGT. The CDR3 is 12 residues long. DNA for the CDR3: TGTGCCAGCAGTTACCGACAGGGAGAACTGTTTTTT. Encoded protein: CASSYRQGELFF.

The V call is TRBV2, the J call TRBJ1-4, with D uncertain. The germline CDR1 and CDR2 sequences are SNHLY and FYNNEI. The ends were cut back, 5 bases at V and 0 bases at J, with 7 bases in the middle. The CDR3 covers 14 residues. The CDR3 reads CASSNGATNEKLFF. Written as DNA, the CDR3 is TGTGCCAGCAGTAACGGTGCAACTAATGAAAAACTGTTTTTT.

The chain recombines TRBV7-3 with TRBJ1-2; 8 bases match TRBD1. With V trimmed by 5 bases and J by 8 bases, 16 bases remained unmatched. From germline, CDR1 is SGHTA and CDR2 FQGTGA. The CDR3 length is 16 residues. CDR3 protein: CASSPNPGQVTGGYTF. CDR3 bases: TGTGCCAGCAGCCCAAACCCGGGACAGGTTACGGGAGGCTACACCTTC.

The rearrangement uses TRBV19 and TRBJ1-2; TRBD1 aligns across 12 bases. The trim removed 0 bases at V and 4 bases at J, leaving 9 bases unmatched. Germline CDR1 and CDR2: LNHDA and SQIVND (reference sequence). This CDR3 is built from 18 residues. This CDR3 reads CASSIDGTGGAGGYGYTF. The CDR3 region has the DNA TGTGCCAGTAGTATAGACGGGACAGGGGGCGCCGGCGGCTATGGCTACACCTTC.